Shown below are 6 T cell receptor beta chains from a single sample sequenced in a study of blood T cell repertoires in COVID-19. Using immunoSEQ multiplex PCR, the repertoire was profiled, and TCRdb retains in-frame clones only, with some absent. Of 95,000 to 150,000 clones in the sample, approximately 68% were seen once. Source material: peripheral blood. The receptors derive from a woman aged 70-85 years with acute or convalescent COVID-19.

The chain uses TRBV11-3 and TRBJ2-2, with D possibly matching TRBD1 (5 bases). The ends were cut back, 5 bases at V and 7 bases at J, with 14 bases in the middle. Looked up from germline, CDR1 is SGHNT and CDR2 is YENEEA. The length of the CDR3 is 14 residues. This CDR3 reads CASSPDGANGELFF. CDR3 DNA: TGTGCCAGCAGCCCCGATGGGGCCAACGGGGAGCTGTTTTTT.

The chain uses TRBV19 and TRBJ1-1; possibly TRBD1 for D (6 bases). The CDR3 runs to 15 residues. Germline lookup yields CDR1 LNHDA and CDR2 SQIVND (reference sequence). Trimming stripped 4 bases from V and 0 bases from J, with 12 bases between. CDR3: CASSKQGTVNTEAFF. DNA of the CDR3: TGTGCCAGTAGTAAACAGGGTACGGTGAACACTGAAGCTTTCTTT.

This sequence joins TRBV5-5 and TRBJ1-2; TRBD1 might be the D (6 bases). The CDR3 totals 13 residues. Germline CDR1 SGHKS, CDR2 YYEKEE (reference sequence). V dropped 5 bases and J dropped 6 bases, with 14 bases sitting between them. The CDR3 sequence is CASRLTGGNGYTF. In nucleotides, the CDR3 is TGTGCCAGCAGACTCACGGGGGGCAATGGCTACACCTTC.

This chain uses TRBV7-8 with TRBJ2-7; TRBD2 matches 9 bases. The germline CDR1 and CDR2 sequences are SGHVS and FQNEAQ. CDR3 size: 15 residues. With 3 bases clipped from V and 0 bases from J, the junction kept 3 bases outside the gene matches. The CDR3: CASSFLAGSSYEQYF. Here the CDR3 DNA reads TGTGCCAGCAGCTTTCTAGCGGGAAGCTCCTACGAGCAGTACTTC.

The V and J genes are TRBV30 and TRBJ1-5, with 7 bases matching TRBD1. The J segment lost 3 bases and the V segment lost 7 bases, leaving 6 bases of the junction unmatched. This CDR3 has 13 amino acids. CDR1 is GTSNPN and CDR2 is SVGIG in the germline V gene (reference sequence). The chain's CDR3 is CAYQQGNNQPQHF. CDR3 bases: TGTGCCTACCAACAGGGGAACAATCAGCCCCAGCATTTT.

The gene calls are TRBV2 and TRBJ1-2; no definite D call. The CDR3 is made up of 15 amino acids. Trimming cost V 2 bases and J 0 bases, with 10 bases left between them. The germline V gene has CDR1 SNHLY and CDR2 FYNNEI. CDR3: CASSELSGANYGYTF. DNA of the CDR3: TGTGCCAGCAGTGAACTGTCCGGAGCTAACTATGGCTACACCTTC.